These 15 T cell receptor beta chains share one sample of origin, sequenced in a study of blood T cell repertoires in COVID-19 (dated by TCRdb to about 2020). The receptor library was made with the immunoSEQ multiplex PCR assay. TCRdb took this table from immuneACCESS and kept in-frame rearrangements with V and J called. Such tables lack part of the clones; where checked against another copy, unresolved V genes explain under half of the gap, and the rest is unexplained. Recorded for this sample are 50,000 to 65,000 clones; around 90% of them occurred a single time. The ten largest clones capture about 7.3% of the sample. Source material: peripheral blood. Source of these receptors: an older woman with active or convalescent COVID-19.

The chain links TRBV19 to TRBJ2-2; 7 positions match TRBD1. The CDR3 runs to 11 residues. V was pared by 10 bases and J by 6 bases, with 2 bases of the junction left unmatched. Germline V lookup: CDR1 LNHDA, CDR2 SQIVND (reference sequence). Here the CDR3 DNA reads TGTGCCACAACAGGGGCCGGGGAGCTGTTTTTT. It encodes CATTGAGELFF.

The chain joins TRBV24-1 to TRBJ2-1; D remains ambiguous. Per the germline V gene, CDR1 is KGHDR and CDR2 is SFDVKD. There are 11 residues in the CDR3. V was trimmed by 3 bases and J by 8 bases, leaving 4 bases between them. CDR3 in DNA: TGTGCCACCAGTGATATCGATGAGCAGTTCTTC. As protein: CATSDIDEQFF.

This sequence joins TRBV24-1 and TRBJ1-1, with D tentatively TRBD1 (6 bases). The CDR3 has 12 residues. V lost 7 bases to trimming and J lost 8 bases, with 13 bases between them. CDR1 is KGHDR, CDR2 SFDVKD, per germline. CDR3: CATRDSLGEAFF. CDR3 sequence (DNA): TGTGCCACCAGGGACAGCCTTGGGGAAGCTTTCTTT.

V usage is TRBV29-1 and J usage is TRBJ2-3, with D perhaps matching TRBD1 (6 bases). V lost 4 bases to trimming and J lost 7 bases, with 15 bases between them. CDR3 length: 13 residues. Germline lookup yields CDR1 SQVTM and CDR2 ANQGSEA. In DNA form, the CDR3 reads TGCAGCGTTGTTGTAGAGGGGGATTATACGCAGTATTTT. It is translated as CSVVVEGDYTQYF.

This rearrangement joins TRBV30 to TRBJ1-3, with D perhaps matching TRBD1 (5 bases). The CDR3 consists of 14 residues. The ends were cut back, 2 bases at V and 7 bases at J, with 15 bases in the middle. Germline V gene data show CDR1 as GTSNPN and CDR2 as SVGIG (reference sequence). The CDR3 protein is CAWSPPDIQNTIYF. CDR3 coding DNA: TGTGCCTGGAGTCCCCCGGACATTCAGAACACCATATATTTT.

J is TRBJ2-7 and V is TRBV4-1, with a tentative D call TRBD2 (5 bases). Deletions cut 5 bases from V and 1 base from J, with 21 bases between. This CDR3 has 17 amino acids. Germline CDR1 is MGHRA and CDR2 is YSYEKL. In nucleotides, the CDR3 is TGCGCCAGCAGCTCCCCACTAGGGTTAAAGAAATCCTACGAGCAGTACTTC. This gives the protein CASSSPLGLKKSYEQYF.

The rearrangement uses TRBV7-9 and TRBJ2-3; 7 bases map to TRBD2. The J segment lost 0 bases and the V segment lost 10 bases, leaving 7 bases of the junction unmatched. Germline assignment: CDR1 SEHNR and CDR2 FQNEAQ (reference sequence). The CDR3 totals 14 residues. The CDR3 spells CATSGIGSTDTQYF. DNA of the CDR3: TGTGCCACGAGCGGGATAGGGAGCACAGATACGCAGTATTTT.

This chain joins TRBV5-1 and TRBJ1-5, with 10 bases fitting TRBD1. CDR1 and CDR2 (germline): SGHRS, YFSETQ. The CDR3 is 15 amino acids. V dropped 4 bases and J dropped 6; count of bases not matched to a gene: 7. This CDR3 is CASSVGTGAGQPQHF. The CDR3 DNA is TGCGCCAGCAGCGTCGGGACAGGGGCGGGTCAGCCCCAGCATTTT.

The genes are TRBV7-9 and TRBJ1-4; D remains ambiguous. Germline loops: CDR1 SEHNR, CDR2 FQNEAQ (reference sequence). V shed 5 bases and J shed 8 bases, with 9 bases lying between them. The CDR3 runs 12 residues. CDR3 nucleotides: TGTGCCAGCAGCCCTAGTGGGGAAAAACTGTTTTTT. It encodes CASSPSGEKLFF.

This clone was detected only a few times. The CDR3 is CASSLTTGNKASPLHF. The DNA for the CDR3 is TGCGCCAGCAGCCTTACAACAGGGAACAAGGCTTCACCCCTCCACTTT. The chain employs TRBV4-3 and TRBJ1-6; D possibly corresponds to TRBD1 (6 bases). CDR1 and CDR2 (germline): LGHNA, YSLEER. The germline V and J ends were trimmed by 4 bases and 9 bases, with 19 bases remaining between them. This CDR3 is built from 16 residues.

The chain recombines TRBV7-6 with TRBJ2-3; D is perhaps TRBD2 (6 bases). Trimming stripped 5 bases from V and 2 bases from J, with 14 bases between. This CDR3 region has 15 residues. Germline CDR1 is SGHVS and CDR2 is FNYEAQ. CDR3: CASSPGLHLTDTQYF. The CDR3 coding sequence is TGTGCCAGCAGCCCGGGACTTCATCTCACAGATACGCAGTATTTT.

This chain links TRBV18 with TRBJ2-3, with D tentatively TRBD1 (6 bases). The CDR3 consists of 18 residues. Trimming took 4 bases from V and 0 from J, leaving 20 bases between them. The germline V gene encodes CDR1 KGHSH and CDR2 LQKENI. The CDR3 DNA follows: TGTGCCAGCTCACTCCAACCGGGACACCGAACTAGCACAGATACGCAGTATTTT. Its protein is CASSLQPGHRTSTDTQYF.

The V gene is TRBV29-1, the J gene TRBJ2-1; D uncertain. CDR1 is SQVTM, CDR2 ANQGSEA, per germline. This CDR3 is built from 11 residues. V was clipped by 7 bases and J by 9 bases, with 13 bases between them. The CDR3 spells CSAERSSEQFF. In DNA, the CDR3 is TGCAGCGCCGAACGGTCGAGTGAGCAGTTCTTC.

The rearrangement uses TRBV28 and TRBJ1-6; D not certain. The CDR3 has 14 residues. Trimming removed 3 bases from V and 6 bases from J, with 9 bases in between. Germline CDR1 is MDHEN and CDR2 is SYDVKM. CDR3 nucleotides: TGTGCCAGCAGTTTGTACAGTTCTAATTCACCCCTCCACTTT. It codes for CASSLYSSNSPLHF.

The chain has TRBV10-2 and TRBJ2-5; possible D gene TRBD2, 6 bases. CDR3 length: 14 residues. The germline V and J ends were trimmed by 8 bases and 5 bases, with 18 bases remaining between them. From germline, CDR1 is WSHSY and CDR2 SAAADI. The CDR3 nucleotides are TGCGCCAGCCTAGGAGGGACCCTGGGTGAGACCCAGTACTTC. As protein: CASLGGTLGETQYF.